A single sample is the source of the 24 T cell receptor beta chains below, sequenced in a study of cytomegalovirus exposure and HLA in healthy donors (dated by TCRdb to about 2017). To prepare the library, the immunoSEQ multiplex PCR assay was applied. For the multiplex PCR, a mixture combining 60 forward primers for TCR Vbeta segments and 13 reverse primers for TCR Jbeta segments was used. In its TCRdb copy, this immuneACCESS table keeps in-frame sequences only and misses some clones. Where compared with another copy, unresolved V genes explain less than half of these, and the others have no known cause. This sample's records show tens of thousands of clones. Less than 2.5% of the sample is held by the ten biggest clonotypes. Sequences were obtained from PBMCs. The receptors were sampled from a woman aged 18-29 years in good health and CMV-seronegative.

CDR3 in DNA: TGTGCCAGTCGGGGGGGAACCTACGAGCAGTACTTC. This sequence encodes CASRGGTYEQYF. The gene calls are TRBV18 and TRBJ2-7; 8 bases map to TRBD2. After removal of 9 bases from V and 2 bases from J, the junction contained 3 bases not matched to a gene. Germline V gene data show CDR1 as KGHSH and CDR2 as LQKENI. This CDR3 has 12 amino acids.

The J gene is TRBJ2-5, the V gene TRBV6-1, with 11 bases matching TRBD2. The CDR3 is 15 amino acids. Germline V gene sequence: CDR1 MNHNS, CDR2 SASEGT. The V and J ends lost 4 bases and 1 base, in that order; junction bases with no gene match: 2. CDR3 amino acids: CASSGLAGTQETQYF. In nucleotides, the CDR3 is TGTGCCAGCAGTGGACTAGCGGGGACCCAAGAGACCCAGTACTTC.

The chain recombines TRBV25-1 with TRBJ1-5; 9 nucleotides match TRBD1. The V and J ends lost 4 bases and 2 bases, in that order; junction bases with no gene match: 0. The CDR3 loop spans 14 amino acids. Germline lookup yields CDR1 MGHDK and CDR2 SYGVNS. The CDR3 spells CASSGTGGNQPQHF. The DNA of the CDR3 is TGTGCCAGCAGTGGGACAGGGGGCAATCAGCCCCAGCATTTT.

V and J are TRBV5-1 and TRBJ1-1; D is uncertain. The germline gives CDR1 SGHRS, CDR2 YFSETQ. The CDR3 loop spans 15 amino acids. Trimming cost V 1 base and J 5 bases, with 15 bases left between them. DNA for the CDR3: TGCGCCAGCAGCTTGTTGTGGGGATCGGGGACTGAAGCTTTCTTT. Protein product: CASSLLWGSGTEAFF.

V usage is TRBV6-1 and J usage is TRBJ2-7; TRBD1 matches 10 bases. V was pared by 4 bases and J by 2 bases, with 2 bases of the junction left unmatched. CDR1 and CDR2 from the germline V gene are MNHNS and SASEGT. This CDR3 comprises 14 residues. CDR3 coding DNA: TGTGCCAGCAGTGTCGGACAGGGGGCCTACGAGCAGTACTTC. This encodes CASSVGQGAYEQYF.

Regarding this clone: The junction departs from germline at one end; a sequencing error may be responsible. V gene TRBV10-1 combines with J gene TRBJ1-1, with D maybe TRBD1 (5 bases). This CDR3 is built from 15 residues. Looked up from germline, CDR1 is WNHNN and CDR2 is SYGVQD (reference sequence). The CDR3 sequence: CASSEGASLNAEAFF. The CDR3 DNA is TGCGCCAGCAGTGAGGGGGCCTCCTTGAACGCTGAAGCTTTCTTT.

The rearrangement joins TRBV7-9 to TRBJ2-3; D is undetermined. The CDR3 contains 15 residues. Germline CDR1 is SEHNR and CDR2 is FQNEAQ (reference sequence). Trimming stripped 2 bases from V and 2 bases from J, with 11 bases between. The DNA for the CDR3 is TGTGCCAGCAGCTTACTTTCCCTAGTCACAGATACGCAGTATTTT. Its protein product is CASSLLSLVTDTQYF.

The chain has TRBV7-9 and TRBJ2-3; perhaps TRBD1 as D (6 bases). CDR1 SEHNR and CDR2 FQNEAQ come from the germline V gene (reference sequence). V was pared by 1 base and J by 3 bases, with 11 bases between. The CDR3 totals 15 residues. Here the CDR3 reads CASSLETGNTDTQYF. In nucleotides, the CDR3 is TGTGCCAGCAGCTTAGAAACAGGGAATACAGATACGCAGTATTTT.

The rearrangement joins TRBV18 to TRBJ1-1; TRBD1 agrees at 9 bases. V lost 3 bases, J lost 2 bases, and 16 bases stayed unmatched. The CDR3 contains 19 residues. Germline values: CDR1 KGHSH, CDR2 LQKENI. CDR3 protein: CASSPRGQGIPTVNTEAFF. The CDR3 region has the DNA TGTGCCAGCTCACCCCGGGGACAGGGCATTCCCACGGTCAACACTGAAGCTTTCTTT.

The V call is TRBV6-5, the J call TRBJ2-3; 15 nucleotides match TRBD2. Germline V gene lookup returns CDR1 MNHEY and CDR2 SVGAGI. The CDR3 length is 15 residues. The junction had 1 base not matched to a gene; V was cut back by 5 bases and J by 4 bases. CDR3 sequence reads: CASSGLAGGPDTQYF. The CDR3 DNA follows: TGTGCCAGCAGTGGACTAGCGGGAGGGCCAGATACGCAGTATTTT.

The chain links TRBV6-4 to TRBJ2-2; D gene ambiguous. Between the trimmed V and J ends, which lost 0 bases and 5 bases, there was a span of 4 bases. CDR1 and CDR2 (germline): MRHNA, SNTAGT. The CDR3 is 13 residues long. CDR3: CASSDSETGELFF. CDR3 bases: TGTGCCAGCAGTGACTCGGAGACCGGGGAGCTGTTTTTT.

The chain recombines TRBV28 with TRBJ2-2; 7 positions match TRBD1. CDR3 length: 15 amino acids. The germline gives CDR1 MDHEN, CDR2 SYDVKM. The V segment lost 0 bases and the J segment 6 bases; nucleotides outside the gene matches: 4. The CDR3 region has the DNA TGTGCCAGCAGTTTATGGGCTGGACAGGCCGGGGAGCTGTTTTTT. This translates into CASSLWAGQAGELFF. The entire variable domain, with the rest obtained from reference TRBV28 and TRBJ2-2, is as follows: DVKVTQSSRYLVKRTGEKVFLECVQDMDHENMFWYRQDPGLGLRLIYFSYDVKMKEKGDIPEGYSVSREKKERFSLILESASTNQTSMYLCASSLWAGQAGELFFGEGSRLTVL.

The CDR3 here is CASSLDATEAFF. The CDR3 DNA is TGTGCCAGCAGCTTAGATGCGACTGAAGCTTTCTTT. The chain carries TRBV11-3 and TRBJ1-1; D uncertain. V lost 0 bases, J lost 5 bases, and 4 bases lay in between. The V gene's germline CDR1 is SGHNT and CDR2 YENEEA. This CDR3 spans 12 amino acids.

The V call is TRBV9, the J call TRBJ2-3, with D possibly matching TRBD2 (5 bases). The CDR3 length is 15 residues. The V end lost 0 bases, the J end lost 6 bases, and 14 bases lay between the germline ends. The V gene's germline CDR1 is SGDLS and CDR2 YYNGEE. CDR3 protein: CASSVGEGRGDTQYF. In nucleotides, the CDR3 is TGTGCCAGCAGCGTAGGCGAAGGGCGAGGGGATACGCAGTATTTT.

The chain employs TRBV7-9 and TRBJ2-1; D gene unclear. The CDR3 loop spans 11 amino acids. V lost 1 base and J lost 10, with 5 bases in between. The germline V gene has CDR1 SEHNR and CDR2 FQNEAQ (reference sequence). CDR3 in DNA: TGTGCCAGCAGCTTAGGGGCGGAGCAGTTCTTC. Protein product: CASSLGAEQFF.

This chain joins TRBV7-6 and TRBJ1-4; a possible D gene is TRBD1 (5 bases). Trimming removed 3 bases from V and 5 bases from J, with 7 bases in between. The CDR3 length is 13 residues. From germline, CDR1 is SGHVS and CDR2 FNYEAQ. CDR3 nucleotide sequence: TGTGCCAGCAGCTTGGGGGGAAATGAAAAACTGTTTTTT. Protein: CASSLGGNEKLFF.

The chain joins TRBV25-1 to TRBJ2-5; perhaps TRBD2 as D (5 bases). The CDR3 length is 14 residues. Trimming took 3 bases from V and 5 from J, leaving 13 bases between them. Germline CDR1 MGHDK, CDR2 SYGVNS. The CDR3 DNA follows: TGTGCCAGCAGTGATGGGAGTTATGCGGAGACCCAGTACTTC. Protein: CASSDGSYAETQYF.

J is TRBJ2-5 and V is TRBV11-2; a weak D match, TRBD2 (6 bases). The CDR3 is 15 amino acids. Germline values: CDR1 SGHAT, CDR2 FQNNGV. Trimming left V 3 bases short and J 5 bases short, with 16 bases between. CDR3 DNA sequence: TGTGCCAGCAGCTTCAGTAGCGGATTGGGCGAGACCCAGTACTTC. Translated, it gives CASSFSSGLGETQYF.

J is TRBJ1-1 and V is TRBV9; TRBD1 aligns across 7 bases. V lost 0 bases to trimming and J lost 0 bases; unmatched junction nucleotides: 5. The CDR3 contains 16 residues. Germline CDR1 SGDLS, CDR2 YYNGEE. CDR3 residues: CASSVATGWMNTEAFF. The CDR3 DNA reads TGTGCCAGCAGCGTAGCGACAGGGTGGATGAACACTGAAGCTTTCTTT.

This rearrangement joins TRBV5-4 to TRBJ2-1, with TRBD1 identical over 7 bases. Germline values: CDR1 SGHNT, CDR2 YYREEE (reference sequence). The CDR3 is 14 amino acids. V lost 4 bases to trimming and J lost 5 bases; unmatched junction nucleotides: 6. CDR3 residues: CASSDREHNNEQFF. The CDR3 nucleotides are TGTGCCAGCAGCGACAGGGAACACAACAATGAGCAGTTCTTC.

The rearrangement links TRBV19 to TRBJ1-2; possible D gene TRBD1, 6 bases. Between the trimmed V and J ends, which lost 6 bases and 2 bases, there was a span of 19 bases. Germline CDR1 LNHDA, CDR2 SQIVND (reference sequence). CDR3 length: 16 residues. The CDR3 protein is CASRRIAGDHNYGYTF. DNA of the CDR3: TGTGCCAGTAGGCGGATAGCAGGGGATCACAACTATGGCTACACCTTC.

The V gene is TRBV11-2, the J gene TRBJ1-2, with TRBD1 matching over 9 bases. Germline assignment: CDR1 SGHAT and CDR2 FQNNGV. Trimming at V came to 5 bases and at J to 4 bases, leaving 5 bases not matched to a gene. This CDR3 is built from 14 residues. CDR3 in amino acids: CASSPMGQGYGYTF. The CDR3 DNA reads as TGTGCCAGCAGCCCCATGGGACAGGGCTATGGCTACACCTTC.

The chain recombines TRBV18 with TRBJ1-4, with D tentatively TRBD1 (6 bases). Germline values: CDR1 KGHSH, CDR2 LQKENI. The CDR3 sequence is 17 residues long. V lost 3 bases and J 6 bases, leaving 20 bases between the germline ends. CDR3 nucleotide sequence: TGTGCCAGCTCACCTAAAGGCCCCCGGGACACCTATGAAAAACTGTTTTTT. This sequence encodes CASSPKGPRDTYEKLFF.

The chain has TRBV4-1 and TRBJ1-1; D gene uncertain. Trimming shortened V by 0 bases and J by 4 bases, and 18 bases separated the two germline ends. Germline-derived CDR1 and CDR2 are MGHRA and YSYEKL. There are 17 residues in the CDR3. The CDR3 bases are TGCGCCAGCAGCCAAGACCCCTTGAGGCCCACGGGCACTGAAGCTTTCTTT. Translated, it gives CASSQDPLRPTGTEAFF.